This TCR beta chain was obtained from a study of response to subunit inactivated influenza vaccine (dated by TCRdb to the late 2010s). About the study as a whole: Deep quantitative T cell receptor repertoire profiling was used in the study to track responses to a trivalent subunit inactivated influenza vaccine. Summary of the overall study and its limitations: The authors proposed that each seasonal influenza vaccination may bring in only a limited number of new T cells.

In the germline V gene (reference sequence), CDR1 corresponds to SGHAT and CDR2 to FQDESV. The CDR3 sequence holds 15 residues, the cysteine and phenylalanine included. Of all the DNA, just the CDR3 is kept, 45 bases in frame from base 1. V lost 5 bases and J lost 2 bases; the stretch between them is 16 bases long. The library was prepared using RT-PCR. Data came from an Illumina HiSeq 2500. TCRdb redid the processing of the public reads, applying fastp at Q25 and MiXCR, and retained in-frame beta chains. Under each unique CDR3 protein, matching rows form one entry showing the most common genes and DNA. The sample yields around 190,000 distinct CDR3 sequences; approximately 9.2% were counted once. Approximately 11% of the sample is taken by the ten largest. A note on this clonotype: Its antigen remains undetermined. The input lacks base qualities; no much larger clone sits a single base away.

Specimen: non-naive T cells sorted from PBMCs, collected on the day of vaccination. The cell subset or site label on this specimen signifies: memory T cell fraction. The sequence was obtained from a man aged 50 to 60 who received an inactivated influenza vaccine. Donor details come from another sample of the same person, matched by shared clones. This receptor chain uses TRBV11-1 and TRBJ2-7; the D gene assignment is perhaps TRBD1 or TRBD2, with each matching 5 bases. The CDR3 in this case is CASSKNRGTTYEQYF. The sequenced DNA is TGTGCCAGCAGCAAAAACCGGGGCACCACCTACGAGCAGTACTTC.